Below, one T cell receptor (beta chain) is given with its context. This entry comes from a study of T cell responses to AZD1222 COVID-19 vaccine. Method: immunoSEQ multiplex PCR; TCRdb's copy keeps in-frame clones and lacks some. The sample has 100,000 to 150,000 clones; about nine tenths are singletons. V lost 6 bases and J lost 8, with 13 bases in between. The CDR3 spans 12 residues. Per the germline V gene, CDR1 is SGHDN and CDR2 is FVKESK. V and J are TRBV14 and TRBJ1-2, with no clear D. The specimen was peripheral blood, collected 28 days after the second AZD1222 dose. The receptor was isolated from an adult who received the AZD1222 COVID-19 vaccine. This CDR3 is CASSEDWAGYTF. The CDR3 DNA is TGTGCCAGCAGTGAGGACTGGGCCGGCTACACCTTC.